The next 27 T cell receptor beta chains were all read from a single sample in a study of CD8 T cells in Susac syndrome. cDNA came from around 0.5 to 1 ug RNA primed by random hexamers. Each CDR3 protein is one row after TCRdb ran MiXCR on the immunoSEQ multiplex PCR reads. The data hold roughly 300,000 distinct CDR3 sequences, with about 88% observed a single time. The sequencing input was CD8+ T cells from PBMCs. The receptors derive from a human donor with multiple sclerosis.

In DNA form, the CDR3 reads TGTGCCAGCAGCTTCTCAGGAAGGAATGAGCAGTTCTTC. Translation: CASSFSGRNEQFF. The chain is built from TRBV5-6 and TRBJ2-1; D not resolved. The CDR3 spans 13 residues. CDR1 and CDR2 from the germline V gene are SGHDT and YYEEEE. V dropped 2 bases and J dropped 7 bases, with 10 bases sitting between them. The full variable domain, its missing parts supplied by reference TRBV5-6 and TRBJ2-1, is DAGVTQSPTHLIKTRGQQVTLRCSPKSGHDTVSWYQQALGQGPQFIFQYYEEEERQRGNFPDRFSGHQFPNYSSELNVNALLLGDSALYLCASSFSGRNEQFFGPGTRLTVL.

V and J are TRBV27 and TRBJ1-1; 8 bases align to TRBD1. V lost 5 bases, J lost 4 bases, and 6 bases stayed unmatched. This CDR3 spans 14 amino acids. From germline, CDR1 is MNHEY and CDR2 SMNVEV (reference sequence). Here the CDR3 reads CASSRTGSVTEAFF. The CDR3 nucleotides read TGTGCCAGCAGTAGGACAGGGAGTGTCACTGAAGCTTTCTTT.

The chain uses TRBV7-9 and TRBJ2-1, with TRBD2 matching 7 bases. CDR3 length: 15 amino acids. Germline V gene lookup returns CDR1 SEHNR and CDR2 FQNEAQ (reference sequence). CDR3 bases: TGTGCGGCGAGACTAGCCACCTCAAATAACAATGAGCAGTTCTTC. The encoded protein is CAARLATSNNNEQFF.

As for this clonotype: In this CDR3 the conserved last residue, phenylalanine or tryptophan, is missing, so a read error is likely. The V gene is TRBV7-6, the J gene TRBJ2-7; 9 bases are a match to TRBD1. V dropped 5 bases and J dropped 7; count of bases not matched to a gene: 12. Per the germline V gene, CDR1 is SGHVS and CDR2 is FNYEAQ. CDR3 size: 15 residues. CDR3 amino acids: CASSTNWGQGGEQYL. The CDR3 DNA sequence: TGTGCCAGCAGCACGAACTGGGGACAGGGTGGAGAGCAGTACCTC.

The chain joins TRBV2 to TRBJ1-1, with D possibly matching TRBD1 (6 bases). CDR3 length: 12 amino acids. The germline V gene has CDR1 SNHLY and CDR2 FYNNEI. V shed 4 bases and J shed 5 bases, with 8 bases lying between them. The CDR3 region is CASSAGATEAFF. Here the CDR3 DNA reads TGTGCCAGCAGTGCAGGGGCGACTGAAGCTTTCTTT.

The V call is TRBV28, the J call TRBJ1-2; 10 positions match TRBD1. The germline CDR1 and CDR2 sequences are MDHEN and SYDVKM. The trim removed 9 bases at V and 4 bases at J, leaving 11 bases unmatched. The CDR3 is made up of 15 amino acids. The CDR3 protein is CASTHRDRGTYGYTF. Here the CDR3 DNA reads TGTGCCAGTACGCACCGGGACAGGGGTACCTATGGCTACACCTTC.

V usage is TRBV25-1 and J usage is TRBJ2-4; D is possibly TRBD1 (5 bases). V was shortened by 9 bases and J by 15 bases, with 15 bases between the two germline ends. The CDR3 length is 10 residues. Per the germline V gene, CDR1 is MGHDK and CDR2 is SYGVNS. CDR3 region: CASLRGSWYF. The CDR3 bases are TGTGCCAGTCTTAGGGGATCCTGGTACTTC.

The chain links TRBV28 to TRBJ1-3; D uncertain. The CDR3 extends over 14 amino acids. V dropped 6 bases and J dropped 0 bases, with 9 bases sitting between them. CDR1 is MDHEN and CDR2 is SYDVKM in the germline V gene. CDR3 nucleotide sequence: TGTGCCAGCAGGCTACCGCACTCTGGAAACACCATATATTTT. Translating it yields CASRLPHSGNTIYF. Full variable domain (remainder filled in from reference TRBV28 and TRBJ1-3): DVKVTQSSRYLVKRTGEKVFLECVQDMDHENMFWYRQDPGLGLRLIYFSYDVKMKEKGDIPEGYSVSREKKERFSLILESASTNQTSMYLCASRLPHSGNTIYFGEGSWLTVV.

The chain combines TRBV20-1 with TRBJ2-3; a possible D gene is TRBD2 (6 bases). V lost 0 bases and J lost 6, with 19 bases in between. The CDR3 has 16 amino acids. The germline CDR1 and CDR2 sequences are DFQATT and SNEGSKA (reference sequence). The CDR3 spells CSARDRLAPDRDTQYF. The CDR3 region has the DNA TGCAGTGCTAGAGATAGGCTAGCGCCAGATAGGGATACGCAGTATTTT.

The rearrangement uses TRBV29-1 and TRBJ2-5; 7 bases are a match to TRBD1. Trimming took 6 bases from V and 9 from J; bases not matched to a gene: 7. The CDR3 consists of 11 residues. Germline V CDR1 and CDR2: SQVTM, ANQGSEA. CDR3 sequence reads: CSVQGLRAQYF. CDR3 sequence (DNA): TGCAGCGTACAGGGGCTCAGGGCCCAGTACTTC.

This chain connects TRBV20-1 to TRBJ2-7, with a tentative D call TRBD2 (6 bases). The CDR3 is 13 residues long. Germline assignment: CDR1 DFQATT and CDR2 SNEGSKA (reference sequence). V lost 4 bases and J 4 bases, leaving 14 bases between the germline ends. DNA for the CDR3: TGCAGTGCTATTTCCGGGAGTTCGTACGAGCAGTACTTC. Its protein is CSAISGSSYEQYF.

This chain connects TRBV20-1 to TRBJ2-5; D gene unclear. Trimming shortened V by 0 bases and J by 2 bases, and 13 bases separated the two germline ends. Germline assignment: CDR1 DFQATT and CDR2 SNEGSKA (reference sequence). The CDR3 contains 15 residues. DNA of the CDR3: TGCAGTGCTAGAGATCCCTGGGTCGCTCAAGAGACCCAGTACTTC. It encodes CSARDPWVAQETQYF.

CDR3 amino acids: CASSLVVSTDTQYF. The DNA for the CDR3 is TGTGCCAGCAGCTTAGTAGTTAGCACAGATACGCAGTATTTT. The chain combines TRBV11-2 with TRBJ2-3; no firm D call. Per germline, CDR1 SGHAT and CDR2 FQNNGV. The CDR3 runs to 14 residues. V gave up 1 base and J gave up 0 bases, with 5 bases separating them.

The chain joins TRBV5-5 to TRBJ1-2; 7 bases agree with TRBD1. Germline V gene sequence: CDR1 SGHKS, CDR2 YYEKEE (reference sequence). Germline trimming cut 1 base from V and 4 bases from J; bases unmatched to any gene: 4. This CDR3 has 14 amino acids. CDR3 bases: TGTGCCAGCAGCTTGCCCGGGACAGCCTATGGCTACACCTTC. As protein: CASSLPGTAYGYTF.

The chain employs TRBV9 and TRBJ1-1; D perhaps matches TRBD1 (6 bases). The CDR3 totals 13 residues. The germline V and J ends were trimmed by 3 bases and 8 bases, with 14 bases remaining between them. Germline lookup yields CDR1 SGDLS and CDR2 YYNGEE. The CDR3 DNA follows: TGTGCCAGCAGCGACAATACAGGGAAAGAAGCTTTCTTT. It is translated as CASSDNTGKEAFF.

The chain carries TRBV5-6 and TRBJ2-1; TRBD2 aligns across 7 bases. CDR1 and CDR2 (germline): SGHDT, YYEEEE. The V and J ends lost 3 bases and 10 bases, in that order; junction bases with no gene match: 4. The CDR3 totals 12 residues. The CDR3 spells CASSSGGMEQFF. The DNA of the CDR3 is TGTGCCAGCAGCTCCGGGGGGATGGAGCAGTTCTTC. Combining the CDR3 with reference TRBV5-6 and TRBJ2-1 gives the whole variable domain DAGVTQSPTHLIKTRGQQVTLRCSPKSGHDTVSWYQQALGQGPQFIFQYYEEEERQRGNFPDRFSGHQFPNYSSELNVNALLLGDSALYLCASSSGGMEQFFGPGTRLTVL.

The chain combines TRBV7-6 with TRBJ2-2, with 9 bases lining up with TRBD1. The CDR3 runs to 14 residues. After removal of 5 bases from V and 7 bases from J, the junction contained 5 bases not matched to a gene. Germline loops: CDR1 SGHVS, CDR2 FNYEAQ. The CDR3 spells CASSIVTGGGELFF. The CDR3, as DNA: TGTGCCAGCAGCATAGTGACAGGGGGCGGGGAGCTGTTTTTT.

This sequence joins TRBV20-1 and TRBJ2-7, with 8 bases aligning to TRBD2. Germline values: CDR1 DFQATT, CDR2 SNEGSKA (reference sequence). This CDR3 contains 16 residues. Trimming removed 3 bases from V and 4 bases from J; junction bases left unmatched: 14. CDR3 residues: CSARVLADSLGYEQYF. CDR3 bases: TGCAGTGCTAGGGTACTAGCGGATTCTTTGGGATACGAGCAGTACTTC.

This sequence joins TRBV19 and TRBJ2-7, with 8 bases matching TRBD2. Trimming cost V 3 bases and J 5 bases; bases outside gene matches: 6. Germline V gives CDR1 LNHDA, CDR2 SQIVND (reference sequence). This CDR3 contains 14 residues. CDR3 DNA: TGTGCCAGTAGTATCAGCGGGAGTGTCAACGAGCAGTACTTC. The encoded protein is CASSISGSVNEQYF.

The chain joins TRBV28 to TRBJ1-2, with D possibly TRBD1 on 6 matching bases. Germline-derived CDR1 and CDR2 are MDHEN and SYDVKM. The CDR3 totals 17 residues. The V end was cut by 5 bases, the J end by 0 bases, with 19 bases between. In DNA, the CDR3 is TGTGCCAGCAGTACCCGGACAGAACGCGGTGCTAACTATGGCTACACCTTC. It is translated as CASSTRTERGANYGYTF.

This clonotype was observed a single time. This chain links TRBV27 with TRBJ1-4; D remains ambiguous. The CDR3 covers 15 residues. Trimming stripped 5 bases from V and 8 bases from J, with 18 bases between. Looked up from germline, CDR1 is MNHEY and CDR2 is SMNVEV (reference sequence). CDR3 sequence: CASSPYLGLQEKLFF. In DNA, the CDR3 is TGTGCCAGCAGTCCTTATCTCGGGTTACAAGAAAAACTGTTTTTT.

J is TRBJ2-1 and V is TRBV4-1; D might be TRBD2 (5 bases). CDR1 and CDR2 (germline): MGHRA, YSYEKL. The CDR3 extends over 15 amino acids. V dropped 0 bases and J dropped 7 bases, with 13 bases sitting between them. The CDR3, as DNA: TGCGCCAGCAGCCAAGAAAAGATAGCGCCAAATGAGCAGTTCTTC. Protein product: CASSQEKIAPNEQFF.

J is TRBJ1-2 and V is TRBV5-1; D perhaps matches TRBD1 (6 bases). Germline CDR1 and CDR2: SGHRS and YFSETQ. Trimming cost V 6 bases and J 4 bases, with 7 bases left between them. The CDR3 spans 11 residues. CDR3 loop: CASMGAYGYTF. CDR3 DNA sequence: TGCGCCAGCATGGGGGCCTATGGCTACACCTTC.

The V gene is TRBV7-9, the J gene TRBJ2-1; D gene ambiguous. The CDR3 runs to 13 residues. In germline, CDR1 is SEHNR, CDR2 FQNEAQ (reference sequence). V was cut by 4 bases and J by 6 bases, with 10 bases left in between. This chain's CDR3 is CASSSLGPNEQFF. CDR3 DNA: TGTGCCAGCAGCTCCCTCGGGCCCAATGAGCAGTTCTTC. The variable domain in full, with the rest retrieved from reference TRBV7-9 and TRBJ2-1, is DTGVSQNPRHKITKRGQNVTFRCDPISEHNRLYWYRQTLGQGPEFLTYFQNEAQLEKSRLLSDRFSAERPKGSFSTLEIQRTEQGDSAMYLCASSSLGPNEQFFGPGTRLTVL.

This clonotype was seen only a few times. The chain links TRBV11-2 to TRBJ2-4; 7 nucleotides match TRBD2. The junction had 10 bases not matched to a gene; V was cut back by 5 bases and J by 6 bases. Germline V gives CDR1 SGHAT, CDR2 FQNNGV. This CDR3 has 15 residues. CDR3 DNA sequence: TGTGCCAGCAGCCCCATCGGGGGGTCTGGAAACATTCAGTACTTC. Amino acids: CASSPIGGSGNIQYF.

This clonotype came up a few times. This chain uses TRBV9 with TRBJ2-7; 9 positions match TRBD1. V dropped 0 bases and J dropped 2; count of bases not matched to a gene: 3. Germline V gene lookup returns CDR1 SGDLS and CDR2 YYNGEE. There are 15 residues in the CDR3. Here the CDR3 reads CASSVAGQGPYEQYF. The CDR3 DNA reads as TGTGCCAGCAGCGTAGCGGGACAGGGTCCCTACGAGCAGTACTTC.

The chain joins TRBV28 to TRBJ1-1, with 7 bases lining up with TRBD1. The CDR3 spans 14 residues. Losses at the gene ends were 9 bases for V and 0 bases for J; bases not matched to a gene: 7. Germline values: CDR1 MDHEN, CDR2 SYDVKM. Written as DNA, the CDR3 is TGTGCCAGTGATCGGGACAGCCTGAACACTGAAGCTTTCTTT. Protein: CASDRDSLNTEAFF.